What follows is one T cell receptor (beta chain) and its context. These data come from a study of OX40 agonist ivuxolimab in advanced cancers. Across the study: Ivuxolimab is an agonistic anti-OX40 (CD134) antibody, and patients were treated with it.

Profiling relied on immunoSEQ multiplex PCR, and the TCRdb table lists in-frame clones only, not all of them. There are tens of thousands of clones in the sample; approximately 91% occur only once, and 0.75% to 0.85% lies in the top ten. This sample comprised CD4+ or CD8+ T cells sorted from blood, obtained in a trial of the OX40 agonist ivuxolimab. The source is an adult with an advanced solid tumor such as melanoma, head and neck, liver or kidney cancer.

The CDR3 region is CASSVEGIETQYF. In DNA form, the CDR3 reads TGTGCCAGCAGCGTAGAGGGAATAGAGACCCAGTACTTC. The gene calls are TRBV9 and TRBJ2-5; no firm D call. Trimming took off 0 bases at V and 4 bases at J, with 7 bases between the two ends. From germline, CDR1 is SGDLS and CDR2 YYNGEE. CDR3 length: 13 residues.